The next 16 T cell receptor beta chains were all read from a single sample in a study of tumor and adjacent non-tumor tissue in lung cancer. The library came from three nested PCR rounds adapted from ARM-PCR protocols. TCRdb called the multiplex PCR reads again in MiXCR, with one record for every CDR3 protein. The sample includes about 82,000 distinct CDR3 sequences, roughly 80% of them seen just once. This sample's RNA came from whole unsorted tissue. Input material: lung tumor tissue. These receptors were taken from a woman aged 45 to 65 with non-small cell lung cancer.

Of note for this clonotype: A read error is likely, as this CDR3 ends without the conserved phenylalanine or tryptophan. The chain links TRBV12-3 or TRBV12-4 to TRBJ2-2; D uncertain. This CDR3 region has 12 residues. DNA of the CDR3: TGTGCCAGCAGCCTCAACATCGGGGAGCTGTTTTTA. It encodes CASSLNIGELFL.

About this clonotype: Relative to the germline gene, one junction end is altered; a read error may explain this. The chain uses TRBV4-2 and TRBJ1-5; D remains unclear. Germline CDR1 and CDR2: LGHNA and YNFKEQ. The CDR3 runs to 15 residues. The CDR3, as DNA: TGTGGCAGCAGCCAAGACCTCATTAGCAGTCAGCCCCAGCATTTT. Translated, it gives CGSSQDLISSQPQHF.

This clonotype came up a few times. A read error may produce the germline difference seen at one junction end. The gene calls are TRBV12-3 or TRBV12-4 and TRBJ1-4; D is undetermined. The CDR3 has 12 amino acids. This CDR3 reads CTSSLRPEKLFF. CDR3 DNA sequence: TGTACCAGTAGTTTAAGGCCGGAAAAACTGTTTTTT.

The rearrangement joins TRBV29-1 to TRBJ2-1; 10 nucleotides match TRBD1. Germline lookup yields CDR1 SQVTM and CDR2 ANQGSEA. Losses at the gene ends were 4 bases for V and 0 bases for J; bases not matched to a gene: 3. The CDR3 runs 15 residues. The CDR3: CSVGQGASSYNEQFF. The CDR3 nucleotides read TGCAGCGTTGGACAGGGGGCGAGCTCCTACAATGAGCAGTTCTTC.

The count of this clonotype is one. The chain links TRBV2 to TRBJ2-6; either TRBD1 or TRBD2 may supply D (5 bases each). V shed 10 bases and J shed 0 bases, with 16 bases lying between them. Germline assignment: CDR1 SNHLY and CDR2 FYNNEI. This CDR3 spans 16 amino acids. CDR3 in amino acids: CANTWDGFSGANVLTF. In DNA, the CDR3 is TGTGCCAACACCTGGGACGGCTTCTCTGGGGCCAACGTCCTGACTTTC.

Note on this clonotype: A junction boundary mismatches the germline segment, possibly from a read error. The CDR3 nucleotides read TGTGCCATCAGCTCACAAGGGGAAGAGACCCAGTACTTC. Encoded protein: CAISSQGEETQYF. The chain joins TRBV5-4 to TRBJ2-5, with D maybe TRBD1 (5 bases). Germline V lookup: CDR1 SGHNT, CDR2 YYREEE (reference sequence). The length of the CDR3 is 13 residues.

This clonotype occurred many times. The chain employs TRBV6-5 and TRBJ2-5; weak D call: TRBD2 (6 bases). Germline CDR1 is MNHEY and CDR2 is SVGAGI. V was shortened by 6 bases and J by 6 bases, with 17 bases between the two germline ends. The CDR3 contains 14 residues. Written as DNA, the CDR3 is TGTGCCAGCAGGAACGGGGACCGGGGGAAGACCCAGTACTTC. Amino acids: CASRNGDRGKTQYF.

In regard to this clonotype: It is likely a read error, because the conserved phenylalanine at the end of the CDR3 is missing. This chain connects TRBV4-1 to TRBJ1-2; TRBD1 matches 7 bases. The trim removed 2 bases at V and 4 bases at J, leaving 13 bases unmatched. This CDR3 comprises 17 residues. The V gene's germline CDR1 is MGHRA and CDR2 YSYEKL. The CDR3 region is CASSQPGTGEDVYGYTL. CDR3 coding DNA: TGCGCCAGCAGCCAACCCGGAACAGGGGAGGACGTCTATGGCTACACCTTG.

Note on this clonotype: In this CDR3 the conserved last residue, phenylalanine or tryptophan, is missing, so a read error is likely. It is unclear where the CDR3 begins or ends on the DNA, so no DNA is shown, and the CDR3 is as TCRdb lists it. V gene TRBV11-1 combines with J gene TRBJ2-5. Germline V CDR1 and CDR2: SGHAT, FQDESV (reference sequence). The CDR3 spans 12 residues, counting both ends. CDR3 amino acids: CASSSTGEGLYL.

Remarks on this clonotype: Given a much more abundant clone one base away, this may be a read error. The chain uses TRBV7-9 and TRBJ2-5, with 10 positions matching TRBD2. The CDR3 totals 16 residues. From germline, CDR1 is SEHNR and CDR2 FQNEAQ (reference sequence). With 7 bases clipped from V and 5 bases from J, the junction kept 13 bases outside the gene matches. As DNA, the CDR3 is TGTGCCAGCAACCTGGGCGGGCTAGCGGGAGATGAGACCCAGTACTTC. As protein: CASNLGGLAGDETQYF.

This clonotype was detected once. At one boundary the junction diverges from the germline segment, which might be a read error. This chain connects TRBV4-2 to TRBJ1-2; 8 bases align to TRBD1. Germline CDR1 reads LGHNA; CDR2 reads YNFKEQ. This CDR3 has 14 amino acids. The CDR3 protein is CASSQEGQVYDYTF. The DNA for the CDR3 is TGTGCCAGCAGCCAAGAGGGACAGGTCTATGACTACACCTTC.

A note on this clonotype: The junction differs from germline at one of its ends, possibly a read error. For the CDR3, the DNA is TGTGGCATCGGGGGTAATCATCCCCAGCATTTT. Protein product: CGIGGNHPQHF. The genes are TRBV7-9 and TRBJ1-5; the D gene is possibly TRBD1 (5 bases). The CDR3 runs 11 residues. CDR1 is SEHNR and CDR2 is FQNEAQ in the germline V gene (reference sequence).

Turning to this clonotype: Given a much more abundant clone one base away, this may be a read error. This chain links TRBV20-1 with TRBJ2-7, with TRBD2 matching 7 bases. J was trimmed by 4 bases and V by 2 bases; bases with no gene match: 2. CDR3 size: 12 residues. Germline loops: CDR1 DFQATT, CDR2 SNEGSKA (reference sequence). The CDR3 DNA sequence: TGCAGTGCTAGACTAGCGGCGTACGAGCAGTACTTC. Encoded protein: CSARLAAYEQYF.

Of note for this clonotype: At one boundary the junction diverges from the germline segment, which might be a read error. The chain links TRBV5-1 to TRBJ2-1; 8 nucleotides align to TRBD2. There are 15 residues in the CDR3. CDR1 is SGHRS and CDR2 is YFSETQ in the germline V gene. In DNA, the CDR3 is TGCGCCAGCAGCTTGGCCCCGGGAGGGGTTAGTGAGCAATTATTC. The encoded protein is CASSLAPGGVSEQLF.

This clonotype was seen a single time. Mismatch with germline at one junction end may stem from a read error. The V call is TRBV29-1, the J call TRBJ2-2; D might be TRBD1 or TRBD2, each matching 5 bases. The CDR3 has 15 residues. The germline gives CDR1 SQVTM, CDR2 ANQGSEA. CDR3 residues: CIVRDRGRDTGELFF. CDR3 bases: TGCATCGTTAGGGACCGAGGCAGAGACACCGGGGAGCTGTTTTTT.

With respect to this clonotype: The CDR3 does not end in the conserved phenylalanine or tryptophan, so this is likely a read error. The V call is TRBV6-5, the J call TRBJ2-5; D unresolved. The CDR3 spans 14 residues. Germline V gene lookup returns CDR1 MNHEY and CDR2 SVGAGI. Here the CDR3 DNA reads TGTGCCAGTAGTTACACCCCGAAGGGAGAGACCCAGTACTAC. Its protein product is CASSYTPKGETQYY.